Here is one T cell receptor (beta chain) with its context. TCRdb reprocessed the 5' RACE reads and reports one entry per CDR3 protein, with no DNA. The listing contains 170,000 or so distinct CDR3 sequences. These data originate in a study of monozygotic twins with inflammatory bowel disease. This CDR3 has 15 amino acids. Germline V lookup: CDR1 SGHKS, CDR2 YYEKEE (reference sequence). This sequence joins TRBV5-5 and TRBJ1-1; TCRdb outputs TRBD1, but without DNA this stays unchecked. Sample: blood. The receptor comes from a human donor with ulcerative colitis or Crohn's disease, or a healthy co-twin of an affected twin (not recorded which). The CDR3 reads CASSPDRQRNTEAFF.